This T cell receptor (beta chain) emerged from a study of blood T cell repertoires in COVID-19. Study overall: Collection of acute and convalescent COVID-19 samples took place in the United States, Italy and Spain. PBMCs, B-cell-depleted T cells, or T cells were the source of the cDNA or gDNA that made up the material.

Authors' analysis steps: Reference gene primer amplification gave nucleated cell count estimates. Only in-frame clones appear in the TCRdb table, and some are missing; sequencing was by immunoSEQ multiplex PCR. V, J and clone size are those of that table, while D and trimming were read from the DNA. The sample yields some 150,000 clones, 75% to 90% seen once. This clone has just one count. The V gene's germline CDR1 is SGDLS and CDR2 YYNGEE. This CDR3 has 20 residues. The V gene end was trimmed by 4 bases and the J gene end by 4 bases; junction bases not matched to a gene: 19. This clonotype was obtained from a man aged 55 to 70 with acute or convalescent COVID-19. The chain employs TRBV9 and TRBJ2-2; 10 positions match TRBD2. Sample: peripheral blood. CDR3: CASSITLHGQRGGRTGELFF. The CDR3 region has the DNA TGTGCCAGCAGCATCACTTTACATGGGCAGCGGGGGGGCCGCACCGGGGAGCTGTTTTTT.